The rows below give T cell receptor beta chains drawn from one sample of a study of blood T cell repertoires in COVID-19. Produced via immunoSEQ multiplex PCR; TCRdb's table is partial and in-frame only. The table includes under 40,000 clones, about 90% detected once. The specimen was peripheral blood. The source is a man aged 55 to 70 with active COVID-19. The CDR3 runs from the conserved cysteine through the conserved F or W. Each record gives: J gene, D gene, clone size, V gene, CDR3 DNA, CDR3 protein. D genes are given only for firm matches. Clone size appears in some rows only: once, few, many, or a class for an expanded clone.

>TRBJ2-1|.|.|TRBV7-3
TGTGCCAGCAGCTTTGGGCCAGACTCCTACAATGAGCAGTTCTTC
CASSFGPDSYNEQFF
>TRBJ2-7|TRBD1|.|TRBV29-1
TGCAGCGCCGCCCGACAGGGCCCGGGCTACGAGCAGTACTTC
CSAARQGPGYEQYF
>TRBJ1-2|TRBD1|.|TRBV30
TGTGCCTGGAGTGTAGGGGACAGGAACTATGGCTACACCTTC
CAWSVGDRNYGYTF
>TRBJ2-5|.|.|TRBV25-1
TGTGCCAGCAGTGATGCCGGGGAGGCCCAAGAGACCCAGTACTTC
CASSDAGEAQETQYF
>TRBJ1-6|.|.|TRBV10-1
TGCGCCAGCAGTGACAGTCTCTCCTATAATTCACCCCTCCACTTT
CASSDSLSYNSPLHF
>TRBJ2-5|.|.|TRBV12-3/TRBV12-4
TGTGCCAGCAGCCGGGACACCCAAGAGACCCAGTACTTC
CASSRDTQETQYF
>TRBJ2-5|TRBD2|.|TRBV5-1
TGCGCCAGCAGCCCGGATCCCAGCGGGGGGGCCCTTGAGACCCAGTACTTC
CASSPDPSGGALETQYF
>TRBJ2-5|TRBD1|.|TRBV9
TGTGCCAGCAGCCCTTCGGGACAGGGGGCAGAGACCCAGTACTTC
CASSPSGQGAETQYF
>TRBJ1-3|.|.|TRBV10-3
TGTGCCATCAGTCCAGGCAGACAGAGGGGAAACACCATATATTTT
CAISPGRQRGNTIYF
>TRBJ1-5|.|.|TRBV2
TGTGCCAGCAGTGATCGGGGTAGCAATCAGCCCCAGCATTTT
CASSDRGSNQPQHF
>TRBJ1-1|TRBD1|.|TRBV7-2
TGTGCCAGCAGCTTAGGAATCGCAGGGGGCGCCTTGAACACTGAAGCTTTCTTT
CASSLGIAGGALNTEAFF
>TRBJ2-7|.|.|TRBV7-9
TGTGCCAGCAGCTTAACTAGCTCCTACGAGCAGTACTTC
CASSLTSSYEQYF
>TRBJ1-2|TRBD1|.|TRBV18
TGTGCCAGCTCCCAATCCGGGACAGAATATGGCTACACCTTC
CASSQSGTEYGYTF
>TRBJ1-5|.|.|TRBV3-1/TRBV3-2
TGTGCCAGCAGCCAAGTTGGGGCTCAGCCCCAGCATTTT
CASSQVGAQPQHF
>TRBJ2-1|TRBD1|.|TRBV27
TGTGCCAGCAGCCTCTCCCCAGGGGGCGCATCGTACGAGCAGTTCTTC
CASSLSPGGASYEQFF
>TRBJ1-2|.|.|TRBV6-1
TGTGCCAGCAGTGAGCGGGGATTCTATGGCTACACCTTC
CASSERGFYGYTF
>TRBJ2-7|.|.|TRBV9
TGTGCCAGCAGCGTAGCCCTTCGGGACGAGCAGTACTTC
CASSVALRDEQYF
>TRBJ2-3|.|.|TRBV10-1
TGCGCCAGCAGCCGAGGTGATACGCAGTATTTT
CASSRGDTQYF
>TRBJ2-7|TRBD2|few|TRBV7-9
TGTGCCAGCAGCTTAGCTGGGGGGGATCCGTACTTC
CASSLAGGDPYF
>TRBJ2-5|TRBD2|.|TRBV7-6
TGTGCCAGCAGCCTCCTACTAGCGGGGGGTCCGGGGGCCCAGTACTTC
CASSLLLAGGPGAQYF
>TRBJ2-7|TRBD1|.|TRBV30
TGTGCCTGGAGAAGGGACAGAGCCTACGAGCAGTACTTC
CAWRRDRAYEQYF
>TRBJ1-2|TRBD1|.|TRBV7-9
TGTGCCAGCAGCTTAGCGCAGGGGGTAGGTGGCTACACCTTC
CASSLAQGVGGYTF
>TRBJ2-1|.|.|TRBV18
TGTGCCAGCTCACCAACTACGGGTCCCTACAATGAGCAGTTCTTC
CASSPTTGPYNEQFF
>TRBJ1-2|.|.|TRBV7-8
TGTGCCAGCAGCTTAGCGCGACAGCAACATGGCTACACCTTC
CASSLARQQHGYTF
>TRBJ1-5|TRBD1|.|TRBV19
TGTGCCAGTACCATCGGGACAGGGTTTCAGCCCCAGCATTTT
CASTIGTGFQPQHF
>TRBJ2-5|TRBD2|.|TRBV28
TGTGCCAGCAGCCCGGGGGGGACTAGCGGGCAAGAGACCCAGTACTTC
CASSPGGTSGQETQYF
>TRBJ2-7|TRBD1|.|TRBV12-5
TGTGCTAGTGGTCCCCCGGACAGGGGCGCCTACGAGCAGTACTTC
CASGPPDRGAYEQYF
>TRBJ1-2|TRBD1|.|TRBV18
TGTGCCAGCTCGCCAAGAGGGGGCACCGGCTACACCTTC
CASSPRGGTGYTF
>TRBJ1-1|.|.|TRBV9
TGTGCCAGCAGCTCGGGACACCTGAACACTGAAGCTTTCTTT
CASSSGHLNTEAFF
>TRBJ1-4|.|.|TRBV6-2/TRBV6-3
TGTGCCAGCAGTCGACATGAAAATGAAAAACTGTTTTTT
CASSRHENEKLFF
>TRBJ1-2|TRBD1|.|TRBV20-1
TGCAGTGCTAGTGGACAGGGTCTCCTCTATGGCTACACCTTC
CSASGQGLLYGYTF
>TRBJ1-1|.|.|TRBV19
TGTGCCAGTCACGATTTGGGGCAGGCCAACACTGAAGCTTTCTTT
CASHDLGQANTEAFF
>TRBJ2-7|.|.|TRBV7-2
TGTGCCAGCCGAGGGGGGGGCTCCTACGAGCAGTACTTC
CASRGGGSYEQYF
>TRBJ2-7|.|.|TRBV7-9
TGTGCCAGCAGCCCCCAGCTAGGCGGGGAGCAGTACTTC
CASSPQLGGEQYF
>TRBJ2-3|TRBD1|few|TRBV19
TGTGCCAGTACCATAGGGACAGGAATTACTCATACGCAGTATTTT
CASTIGTGITHTQYF
>TRBJ2-1|TRBD1|.|TRBV3-1/TRBV3-2
TGTGCCAGCAGCCGAGCTGGACAGGGGGGGTTTAATGAGCAGTTCTTC
CASSRAGQGGFNEQFF
>TRBJ2-7|.|.|TRBV4-1
TGCGCCAGCAGCCTCCTCGGGGACACCAACTACGAGCAGTACTTC
CASSLLGDTNYEQYF
>TRBJ2-3|TRBD2|.|TRBV7-9
TGTGCCAGCAGCTTAGCTGGGGGGGGAGATACGCAGTATTTT
CASSLAGGGDTQYF
>TRBJ1-5|.|.|TRBV28
TGTGCCAGCTCGGGTGGGAATCAGCCCCAGCATTTT
CASSGGNQPQHF
>TRBJ1-2|TRBD1|.|TRBV5-6
TGTGCCAGCAGCTTGGGTGGACAGGGGAGCTATGGCTACACCTTC
CASSLGGQGSYGYTF
>TRBJ1-1|.|.|TRBV5-1
TGCGCCAGCAGCTTTGCGGGGACGAACACTGAAGCTTTCTTT
CASSFAGTNTEAFF
>TRBJ1-3|TRBD1|.|TRBV12-3/TRBV12-4
TGTGCCAGCCGACAGGGGCCAAACACCATATATTTT
CASRQGPNTIYF
>TRBJ2-7|.|.|TRBV6-5
TGTGCCAGCAGTTACTCGACAGTTGGTGACGAGCAGTACTTC
CASSYSTVGDEQYF
>TRBJ2-1|.|.|TRBV7-9
TGTGCCAGCAGCCCCTCCGGGACTCAGTACAATGAGCAGTTCTTC
CASSPSGTQYNEQFF
>TRBJ1-2|.|.|TRBV6-6
TGTGCCAGCAGTACCAAGGAGGGGGGGTATGGCTACACCTTC
CASSTKEGGYGYTF
>TRBJ1-6|.|.|TRBV3-1/TRBV3-2
TGTGCCAGCAGCCAAAGGGGGAATAATTCACCCCTCCACTTT
CASSQRGNNSPLHF
>TRBJ2-7|.|.|TRBV12-3/TRBV12-4
TGTGCCAGCAAAGGCAGGACATACGAGCAGTACTTC
CASKGRTYEQYF
>TRBJ1-5|.|.|TRBV19
TGTGCCAGTAGTTCCGGCCAGGGCAATCAGCCCCAGCATTTT
CASSSGQGNQPQHF
>TRBJ2-1|TRBD1|.|TRBV27
TGTGCCAGCAGTCAACGAGGGACAGCCAGCTCCTACAATGAGCAGTTCTTC
CASSQRGTASSYNEQFF
>TRBJ2-5|TRBD1|.|TRBV6-1
TGTGCCAGCAGTGCGCCGACAGGGGGCCTCCAAGAGACCCAGTACTTC
CASSAPTGGLQETQYF
>TRBJ2-1|TRBD1|once|TRBV19
TGTGCCAGTAGTACCTTCGGACAGGGTCAGGATGAGCAGTTCTTC
CASSTFGQGQDEQFF
>TRBJ2-4|.|.|TRBV20-1
TGCAGTGCTAGTGAGACATCCTTAGCCAAAAACATTCAGTACTTC
CSASETSLAKNIQYF
>TRBJ2-7|TRBD1|few|TRBV5-4
TGTGCCAGCAGCTTAGACAGGGTGTACGAGCAGTACTTC
CASSLDRVYEQYF